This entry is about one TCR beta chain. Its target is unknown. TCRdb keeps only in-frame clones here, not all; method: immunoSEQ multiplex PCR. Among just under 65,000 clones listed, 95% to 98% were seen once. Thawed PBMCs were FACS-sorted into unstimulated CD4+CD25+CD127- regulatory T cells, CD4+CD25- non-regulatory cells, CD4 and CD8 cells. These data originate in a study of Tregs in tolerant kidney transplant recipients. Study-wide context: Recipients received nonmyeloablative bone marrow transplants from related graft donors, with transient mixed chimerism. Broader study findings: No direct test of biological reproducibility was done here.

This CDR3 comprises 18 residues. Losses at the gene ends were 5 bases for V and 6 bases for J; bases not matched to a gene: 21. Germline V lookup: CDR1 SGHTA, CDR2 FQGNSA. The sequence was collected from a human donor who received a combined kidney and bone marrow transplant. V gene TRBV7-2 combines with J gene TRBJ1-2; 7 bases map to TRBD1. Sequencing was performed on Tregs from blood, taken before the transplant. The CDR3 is CASSHRTGWGRGIDGYTF. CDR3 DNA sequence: TGTGCCAGCAGCCATAGGACAGGTTGGGGGCGGGGAATCGATGGCTACACCTTC.